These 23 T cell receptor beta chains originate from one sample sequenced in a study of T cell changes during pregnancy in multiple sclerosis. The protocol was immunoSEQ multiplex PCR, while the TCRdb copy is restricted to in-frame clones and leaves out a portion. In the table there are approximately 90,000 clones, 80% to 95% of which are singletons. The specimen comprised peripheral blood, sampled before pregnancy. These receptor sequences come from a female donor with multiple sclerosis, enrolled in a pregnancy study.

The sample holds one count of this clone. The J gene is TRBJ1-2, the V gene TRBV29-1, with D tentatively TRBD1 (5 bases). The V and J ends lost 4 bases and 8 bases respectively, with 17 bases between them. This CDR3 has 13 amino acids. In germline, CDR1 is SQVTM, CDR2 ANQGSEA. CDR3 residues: CSVGQGPIVGYTF. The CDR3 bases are TGCAGCGTTGGGCAGGGCCCTATCGTGGGCTACACCTTC.

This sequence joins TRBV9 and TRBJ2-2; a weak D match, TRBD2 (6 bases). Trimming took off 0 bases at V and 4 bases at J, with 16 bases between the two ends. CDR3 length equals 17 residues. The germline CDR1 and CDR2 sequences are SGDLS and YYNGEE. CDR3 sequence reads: CASSVVEDWTTTGELFF. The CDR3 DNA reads TGTGCCAGCAGCGTAGTAGAGGACTGGACTACCACCGGGGAGCTGTTTTTT.

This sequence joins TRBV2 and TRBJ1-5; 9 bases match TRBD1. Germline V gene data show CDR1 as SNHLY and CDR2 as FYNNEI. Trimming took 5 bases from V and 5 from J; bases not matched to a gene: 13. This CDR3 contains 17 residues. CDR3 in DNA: TGTGCCAGCAGTTTTTCTGGACAGGGGCTCCATGATCAGCCCCAGCATTTT. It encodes CASSFSGQGLHDQPQHF.

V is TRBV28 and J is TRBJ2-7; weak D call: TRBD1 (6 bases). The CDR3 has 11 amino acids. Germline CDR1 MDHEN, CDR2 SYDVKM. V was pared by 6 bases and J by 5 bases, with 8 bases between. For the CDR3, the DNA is TGTGCCAGCAGCTACAGGGACGAGCAGTACTTC. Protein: CASSYRDEQYF.

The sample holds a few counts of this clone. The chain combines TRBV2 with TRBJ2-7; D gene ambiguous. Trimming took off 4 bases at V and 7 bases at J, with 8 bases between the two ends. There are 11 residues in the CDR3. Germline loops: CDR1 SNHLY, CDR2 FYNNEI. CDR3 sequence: CASSAYQEQYF. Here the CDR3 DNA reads TGTGCCAGCAGTGCCTATCAAGAGCAGTACTTC.

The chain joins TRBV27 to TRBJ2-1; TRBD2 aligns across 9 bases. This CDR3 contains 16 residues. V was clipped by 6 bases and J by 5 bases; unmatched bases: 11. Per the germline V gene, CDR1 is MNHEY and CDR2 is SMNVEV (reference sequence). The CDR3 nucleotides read TGTGCCAGCAGATCCCTAAGCGGGGGGCGTCACAATGAGCAGTTCTTC. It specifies CASRSLSGGRHNEQFF.

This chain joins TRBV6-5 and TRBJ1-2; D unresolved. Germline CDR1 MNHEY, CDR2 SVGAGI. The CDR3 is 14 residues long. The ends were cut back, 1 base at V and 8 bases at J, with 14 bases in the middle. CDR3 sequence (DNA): TGTGCCAGCAGTTACTACACAGACCCGAAAGGCTACACCTTC. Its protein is CASSYYTDPKGYTF.

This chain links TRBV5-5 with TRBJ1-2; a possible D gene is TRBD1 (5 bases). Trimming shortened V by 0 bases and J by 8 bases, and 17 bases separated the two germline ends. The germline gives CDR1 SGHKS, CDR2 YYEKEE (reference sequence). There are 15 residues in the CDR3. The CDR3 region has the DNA TGTGCCAGCAGCTTGGGAGGCAGGGTAATTCCGGGCTACACCTTC. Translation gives CASSLGGRVIPGYTF.

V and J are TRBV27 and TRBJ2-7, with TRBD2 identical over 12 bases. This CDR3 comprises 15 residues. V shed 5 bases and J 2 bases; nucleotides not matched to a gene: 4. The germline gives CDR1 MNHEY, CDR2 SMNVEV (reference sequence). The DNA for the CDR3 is TGTGCCAGCAGTCTACTAGCGGGGGGCGCCTACGAGCAGTACTTC. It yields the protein CASSLLAGGAYEQYF.

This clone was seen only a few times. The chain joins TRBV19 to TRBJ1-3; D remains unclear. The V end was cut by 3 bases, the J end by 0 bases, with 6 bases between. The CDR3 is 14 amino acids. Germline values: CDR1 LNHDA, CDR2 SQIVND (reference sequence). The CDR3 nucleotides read TGTGCCAGTAGTATGTCCCACTCTGGAAACACCATATATTTT. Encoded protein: CASSMSHSGNTIYF.

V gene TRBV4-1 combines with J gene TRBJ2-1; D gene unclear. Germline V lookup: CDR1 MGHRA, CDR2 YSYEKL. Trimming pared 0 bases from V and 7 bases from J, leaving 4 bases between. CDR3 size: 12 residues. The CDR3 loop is CASSQDRNEQFF. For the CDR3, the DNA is TGCGCCAGCAGCCAAGATCGGAATGAGCAGTTCTTC.

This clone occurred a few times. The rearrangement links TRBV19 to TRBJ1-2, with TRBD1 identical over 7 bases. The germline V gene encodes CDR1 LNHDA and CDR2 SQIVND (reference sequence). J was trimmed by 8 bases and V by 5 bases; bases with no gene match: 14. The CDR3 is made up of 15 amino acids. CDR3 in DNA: TGTGCCAGTAGTGTCGACAGGGCAGTATTGGGCGGCTACACCTTC. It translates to CASSVDRAVLGGYTF.

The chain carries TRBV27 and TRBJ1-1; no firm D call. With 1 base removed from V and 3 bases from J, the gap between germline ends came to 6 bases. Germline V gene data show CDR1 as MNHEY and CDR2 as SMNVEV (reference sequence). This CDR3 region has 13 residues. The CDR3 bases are TGTGCCAGCAGTTTATTAGTCGACACTGAAGCTTTCTTT. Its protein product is CASSLLVDTEAFF.

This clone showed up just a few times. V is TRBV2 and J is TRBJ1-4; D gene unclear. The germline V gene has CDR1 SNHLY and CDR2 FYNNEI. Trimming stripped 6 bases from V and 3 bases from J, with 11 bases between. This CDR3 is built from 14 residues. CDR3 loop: CASRKRAPNEKLFF. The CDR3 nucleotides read TGTGCCAGCAGGAAGAGGGCCCCTAATGAAAAACTGTTTTTT.

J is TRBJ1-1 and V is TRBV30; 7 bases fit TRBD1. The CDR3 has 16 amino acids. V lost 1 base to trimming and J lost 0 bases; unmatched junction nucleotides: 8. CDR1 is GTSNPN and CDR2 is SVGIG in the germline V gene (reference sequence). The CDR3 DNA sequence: TGTGCCTGGAGTGCCTACAGGGGAGGCATGAACACTGAAGCTTTCTTT. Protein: CAWSAYRGGMNTEAFF.

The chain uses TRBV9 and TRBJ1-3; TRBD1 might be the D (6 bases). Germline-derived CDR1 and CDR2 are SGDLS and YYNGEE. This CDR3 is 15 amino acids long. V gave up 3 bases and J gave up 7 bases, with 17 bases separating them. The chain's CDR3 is CASSAQGSVGNTIYF. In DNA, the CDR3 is TGTGCCAGCAGCGCCCAGGGGTCTGTAGGGAACACCATATATTTT.

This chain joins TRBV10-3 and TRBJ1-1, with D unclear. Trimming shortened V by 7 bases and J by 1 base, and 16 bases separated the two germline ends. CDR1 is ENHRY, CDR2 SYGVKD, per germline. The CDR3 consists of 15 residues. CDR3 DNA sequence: TGTGCCATCAACGATTGGGCGGCGGGGAACACTGAAGCTTTCTTT. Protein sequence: CAINDWAAGNTEAFF.

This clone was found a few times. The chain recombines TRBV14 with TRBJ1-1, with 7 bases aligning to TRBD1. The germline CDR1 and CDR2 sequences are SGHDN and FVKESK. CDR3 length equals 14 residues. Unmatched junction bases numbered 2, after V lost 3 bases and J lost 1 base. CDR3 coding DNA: TGTGCCAGCAGCCATCAGGGGGGGAACACTGAAGCTTTCTTT. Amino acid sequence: CASSHQGGNTEAFF.

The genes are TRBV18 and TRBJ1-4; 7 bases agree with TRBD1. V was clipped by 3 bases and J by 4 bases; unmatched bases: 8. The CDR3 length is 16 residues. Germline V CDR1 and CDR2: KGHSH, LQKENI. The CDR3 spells CASSPEGGQFNEKLFF. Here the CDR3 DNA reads TGTGCCAGCTCACCCGAAGGGGGACAGTTTAATGAAAAACTGTTTTTT.

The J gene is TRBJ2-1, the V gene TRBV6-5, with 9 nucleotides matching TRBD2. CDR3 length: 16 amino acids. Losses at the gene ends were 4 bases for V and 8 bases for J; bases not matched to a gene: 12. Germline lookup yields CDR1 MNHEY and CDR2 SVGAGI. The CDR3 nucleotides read TGTGCCAGCAGTTCGAAACGGGGCGGGGGGGCCCATGAGCAGTTCTTC. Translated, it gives CASSSKRGGGAHEQFF.

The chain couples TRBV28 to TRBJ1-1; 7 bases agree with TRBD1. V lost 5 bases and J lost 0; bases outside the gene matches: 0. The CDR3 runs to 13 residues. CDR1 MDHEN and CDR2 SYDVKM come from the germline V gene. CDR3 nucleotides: TGTGCCAGCAGTAGGGGGCTGAACACTGAAGCTTTCTTT. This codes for CASSRGLNTEAFF.

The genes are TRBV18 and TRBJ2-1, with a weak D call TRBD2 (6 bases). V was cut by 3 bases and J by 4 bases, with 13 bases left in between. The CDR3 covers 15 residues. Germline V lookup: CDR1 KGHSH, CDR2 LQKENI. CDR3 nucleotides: TGTGCCAGCTCACCTAGCGGAGCGCCTTACAATGAGCAGTTCTTC. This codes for CASSPSGAPYNEQFF.

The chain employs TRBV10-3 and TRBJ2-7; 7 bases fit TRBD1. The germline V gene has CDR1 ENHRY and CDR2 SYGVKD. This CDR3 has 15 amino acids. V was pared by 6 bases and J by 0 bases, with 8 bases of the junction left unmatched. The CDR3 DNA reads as TGTGCCATCAGCCGAAGGGGACAGTCCTCCTACGAGCAGTACTTC. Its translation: CAISRRGQSSYEQYF.